This is a list of T cell receptor beta chains from one sample in a study of early T cells in non-severe SARS-CoV-2 infection. Each CDR3 protein is one row after TCRdb ran MiXCR on the 5' RACE reads. The sample yields some 98,000 distinct CDR3 sequences, approximately 11% seen once. The sample was whole blood. These receptor sequences come from an adult who was a healthcare worker with PCR-confirmed SARS-CoV-2 infection or an uninfected control (not recorded which). The CDR3 runs from the conserved cysteine through the conserved F or W. D genes are given only for firm matches. Not all rows give a size; the values are once, few, many and, for expanded clones, a class.

V gene: TRBV29-1
clone size: many
D gene: .
J gene: TRBJ1-1
CDR3 DNA: TGCAGCGTTGAGACAGGCTGGGGCACTGAAGCTTTCTTT
CDR3 protein: CSVETGWGTEAFF

V gene: TRBV14
clone size: many
D gene: TRBD1
J gene: TRBJ2-1
CDR3 DNA: TGTGCCAGCAGCCAAGGACAGGGTGGTAATTTACTCGCCTCTTACAATGAGCAGTTCTTC
CDR3 protein: CASSQGQGGNLLASYNEQFF

V gene: TRBV4-2
clone size: many
D gene: TRBD1
J gene: TRBJ1-3
CDR3 DNA: TGTGCCAGCAGCAAACAGGGGGCTGGAAACACCATATATTTT
CDR3 protein: CASSKQGAGNTIYF

V gene: TRBV9
clone size: many
D gene: .
J gene: TRBJ2-3
CDR3 DNA: TGTGCCAGCAGCGTAGGTCCCACTACCACAGATACGCAGTATTTT
CDR3 protein: CASSVGPTTTDTQYF

V gene: TRBV7-3
clone size: many
D gene: .
J gene: TRBJ1-1
CDR3 DNA: TGTGCCAGCAGCTTAAATCCGTTAGGGGGGTCTGAAGCTTTCTTT
CDR3 protein: CASSLNPLGGSEAFF

V gene: TRBV20-1
clone size: many
D gene: .
J gene: TRBJ2-1
CDR3 DNA: TGCAGTGCGAACGGAGACAATGAGCAGTTCTTC
CDR3 protein: CSANGDNEQFF

V gene: TRBV6-5
clone size: many
D gene: .
J gene: TRBJ1-3
CDR3 DNA: TGTGCCAGCAGTTACGCCGGACTCGCTGGAAACACCATATATTTT
CDR3 protein: CASSYAGLAGNTIYF

V gene: TRBV18
clone size: many
D gene: .
J gene: TRBJ2-5
CDR3 DNA: TGTGCCAGCTCACCACCGTCAGACCAAGAGACCCAGTACTTC
CDR3 protein: CASSPPSDQETQYF

V gene: TRBV2
clone size: .
D gene: TRBD2
J gene: TRBJ2-5
CDR3 DNA: TGTGCCAGCGTCCCCGGGACTAGCGGGGGGCGCGGCCAAGAGACCCAGTACTTC
CDR3 protein: CASVPGTSGGRGQETQYF

V gene: TRBV7-3
clone size: few
D gene: .
J gene: TRBJ2-2
CDR3 DNA: TGTGCCAGCAGCCTACAGGGCTGGGCGAACACCGGGGAGCTGTTTTTT
CDR3 protein: CASSLQGWANTGELFF

V gene: TRBV10-2
clone size: .
D gene: TRBD2
J gene: TRBJ2-3
CDR3 DNA: TGCGCCAGCAGCTCCGGGACTAGCGGGCCCCCTACGCAGTATTTT
CDR3 protein: CASSSGTSGPPTQYF

V gene: TRBV30
clone size: once
D gene: .
J gene: TRBJ1-2
CDR3 DNA: TGTGCCTGGAGTAACAGCTATGGCTACACCTTC
CDR3 protein: CAWSNSYGYTF

V gene: TRBV7-2
clone size: many
D gene: TRBD1
J gene: TRBJ1-1
CDR3 DNA: TGTGCCAGCAGCACGTTGCTCGCCGGGACAGGGAACACTGAAGCTTTCTTT
CDR3 protein: CASSTLLAGTGNTEAFF

V gene: TRBV7-6
clone size: many
D gene: .
J gene: TRBJ1-2
CDR3 DNA: TGTGCCAGCAGCGAGTCATCCGGCCTCCAGGCCGGCTACACCTTC
CDR3 protein: CASSESSGLQAGYTF

V gene: TRBV5-1
clone size: few
D gene: TRBD1
J gene: TRBJ1-1
CDR3 DNA: TGCGCCAGCAGTATCGACAGGGGGAACACTGAAGCTTTCTTT
CDR3 protein: CASSIDRGNTEAFF

V gene: TRBV28
clone size: .
D gene: .
J gene: TRBJ2-7
CDR3 DNA: TGTGCCAGCAGAGTAGGTCCCTACGAGCAGTACTTC
CDR3 protein: CASRVGPYEQYF

V gene: TRBV10-3
clone size: many
D gene: TRBD1
J gene: TRBJ2-7
CDR3 DNA: TGTGCCACAACGGGGACAGGGCAGGGAGAGCAGTACTTC
CDR3 protein: CATTGTGQGEQYF

V gene: TRBV29-1
clone size: many
D gene: TRBD1
J gene: TRBJ2-7
CDR3 DNA: TGCAGCGTAGGGACAGCCAGCTCCTACGAGCAGTACTTC
CDR3 protein: CSVGTASSYEQYF

V gene: TRBV6-6
clone size: .
D gene: TRBD2
J gene: TRBJ2-3
CDR3 DNA: TGTGCCAGCAGCAAAGACCGGGAGGCGGGCACAGATACGCAGTATTTT
CDR3 protein: CASSKDREAGTDTQYF

V gene: TRBV30
clone size: .
D gene: TRBD2
J gene: TRBJ2-1
CDR3 DNA: TGTGCCATTGCTAGCGGGACGCGAGACGCCAATGAGCAGTTCTTC
CDR3 protein: CAIASGTRDANEQFF

V gene: TRBV4-1
clone size: few
D gene: TRBD2
J gene: TRBJ2-2
CDR3 DNA: TGCGCCAGCAGCCAAGATCCATCTAGCGGGGGGTGGAACACCGGGGAGCTGTTTTTT
CDR3 protein: CASSQDPSSGGWNTGELFF

V gene: TRBV29-1
clone size: .
D gene: TRBD2
J gene: TRBJ2-3
CDR3 DNA: TGCAGCGTTAATGGCGGGGGGGAAAGCACAGATACGCAGTATTTT
CDR3 protein: CSVNGGGESTDTQYF

V gene: TRBV20-1
clone size: few
D gene: TRBD2
J gene: TRBJ2-2
CDR3 DNA: TGCAGTGCTAGAGCAGCGGGACCAGCGAACACCGGGGAGCTGTTTTTT
CDR3 protein: CSARAAGPANTGELFF

V gene: TRBV5-1
clone size: many
D gene: TRBD1
J gene: TRBJ1-4
CDR3 DNA: TGCGCCAGCAGCTTGACAGGACAGGGGAACATTGGTGAAAAACTGTTTTTT
CDR3 protein: CASSLTGQGNIGEKLFF

V gene: TRBV5-4
clone size: .
D gene: .
J gene: TRBJ2-3
CDR3 DNA: TGTGCCAGCAGAGGCAGCGGCCCAAAAACAGATACGCAGTATTTT
CDR3 protein: CASRGSGPKTDTQYF

V gene: TRBV7-7
clone size: many
D gene: TRBD1
J gene: TRBJ1-2
CDR3 DNA: TGTGCCAGCAGCTTAGAACAGGGGAGCTCTGGCTACACCTTC
CDR3 protein: CASSLEQGSSGYTF

V gene: TRBV7-2
clone size: .
D gene: .
J gene: TRBJ2-2
CDR3 DNA: TGTGCCAGCAGCTTAGGGATGGCCGGGGAGCTGTTTTTT
CDR3 protein: CASSLGMAGELFF

V gene: TRBV10-3
clone size: many
D gene: .
J gene: TRBJ2-6
CDR3 DNA: TGTGCCATCAGGACGGCCGCCGGGGCCAACGTCCTGACTTTC
CDR3 protein: CAIRTAAGANVLTF

V gene: TRBV18
clone size: few
D gene: .
J gene: TRBJ1-1
CDR3 DNA: TGTGCCAGCTCACCCCGCGAGGGGGAGACTGAAGCTTTCTTT
CDR3 protein: CASSPREGETEAFF

V gene: TRBV5-4
clone size: many
D gene: .
J gene: TRBJ1-2
CDR3 DNA: TGTGCCAGCAGCTTGGTGGGCTATGGCTACACCTTC
CDR3 protein: CASSLVGYGYTF

V gene: TRBV24-1
clone size: many
D gene: TRBD1
J gene: TRBJ1-5
CDR3 DNA: TGTGCCACCAGTGATTTGCTGGGGACCGGGACAGGGGTCCCCAATCAGCCCCAGCATTTT
CDR3 protein: CATSDLLGTGTGVPNQPQHF

V gene: TRBV12-3/TRBV12-4
clone size: few
D gene: TRBD1
J gene: TRBJ1-3
CDR3 DNA: TGTGCCAGCAACCGCCCGGGACAGGCCATATATTTT
CDR3 protein: CASNRPGQAIYF

V gene: TRBV3-1
clone size: many
D gene: TRBD1
J gene: TRBJ1-2
CDR3 DNA: TGTGCCAGCAGCCCGAACCGGGACAGTCATGGCTACACCTTC
CDR3 protein: CASSPNRDSHGYTF

V gene: TRBV29-1
clone size: few
D gene: .
J gene: TRBJ2-5
CDR3 DNA: TGCAGCGTTACCAAAAGCCCGCACCAAGAGACCCAGTACTTC
CDR3 protein: CSVTKSPHQETQYF

V gene: TRBV9
clone size: few
D gene: .
J gene: TRBJ1-2
CDR3 DNA: TGTGCCAGCAGCGACATAGAGAATGGCTACACCTTC
CDR3 protein: CASSDIENGYTF

V gene: TRBV6-5
clone size: few
D gene: .
J gene: TRBJ2-7
CDR3 DNA: TGTGCCAGCAGTTACTCCCTACGGAGTTACGAGCAGTACTTC
CDR3 protein: CASSYSLRSYEQYF

V gene: TRBV7-9
clone size: many
D gene: .
J gene: TRBJ2-7
CDR3 DNA: TGTGCCAGCAGCTGGGGCGGGGCAGAAAACACCTACGAGCAGTACTTC
CDR3 protein: CASSWGGAENTYEQYF

V gene: TRBV20-1
clone size: many
D gene: TRBD1
J gene: TRBJ2-1
CDR3 DNA: TGCAGTGCTAGAGATGTATCTTCAGGGGGCTTCTACAATGAGCAGTTCTTC
CDR3 protein: CSARDVSSGGFYNEQFF

V gene: TRBV29-1
clone size: many
D gene: .
J gene: TRBJ2-7
CDR3 DNA: TGCAGCGTTGGAAACACTCCCTACGAGCAGTACTTC
CDR3 protein: CSVGNTPYEQYF

V gene: TRBV6-6
clone size: many
D gene: .
J gene: TRBJ2-3
CDR3 DNA: TGTGCCAGCAGTTACACCCTAGGGCAGGGATGGACAGATACGCAGTATTTT
CDR3 protein: CASSYTLGQGWTDTQYF

V gene: TRBV5-5
clone size: .
D gene: .
J gene: TRBJ1-6
CDR3 DNA: TGTGCCAGCAGCCCCGGACAGTATAATTCACCCCTCCACTTT
CDR3 protein: CASSPGQYNSPLHF

V gene: TRBV13
clone size: many
D gene: TRBD2
J gene: TRBJ2-1
CDR3 DNA: TGTGCCACCCTAAGTTATATGGGGGGGACCCAGTTCTTC
CDR3 protein: CATLSYMGGTQFF

V gene: TRBV5-1
clone size: .
D gene: .
J gene: TRBJ1-6
CDR3 DNA: TGCGCCAGCAGCTTTACGTGGGCATCCTATAATTCACCCCTCCACTTT
CDR3 protein: CASSFTWASYNSPLHF

V gene: TRBV7-8
clone size: .
D gene: .
J gene: TRBJ1-6
CDR3 DNA: TGTGCCAGCAGCTTAGAACTCCGGTATTCACCCCTCCACTTT
CDR3 protein: CASSLELRYSPLHF

V gene: TRBV2
clone size: .
D gene: .
J gene: TRBJ2-5
CDR3 DNA: TGTGCCAGCGAATTAGCAGAGACCCAGTACTTC
CDR3 protein: CASELAETQYF

V gene: TRBV29-1
clone size: many
D gene: .
J gene: TRBJ1-2
CDR3 DNA: TGCAGCGTTGTTTGGGGCCTCTATGGCTACACCTTC
CDR3 protein: CSVVWGLYGYTF

V gene: TRBV5-1
clone size: .
D gene: TRBD1
J gene: TRBJ2-1
CDR3 DNA: TGCGCCAGCACCCCAGGGGGCAGCTACAATGAGCAGTTCTTC
CDR3 protein: CASTPGGSYNEQFF

V gene: TRBV29-1
clone size: many
D gene: .
J gene: TRBJ1-2
CDR3 DNA: TGCAGCGTTGGGGGCAGCTCTAACTATGGCTACACCTTC
CDR3 protein: CSVGGSSNYGYTF

V gene: TRBV3-1
clone size: few
D gene: .
J gene: TRBJ2-2
CDR3 DNA: TGTGCCAGCAGCCAAGAGGGGCTCACCGGGGGCACCGGGGAGCTGTTTTTT
CDR3 protein: CASSQEGLTGGTGELFF

V gene: TRBV12-3/TRBV12-4
clone size: .
D gene: .
J gene: TRBJ1-6
CDR3 DNA: TGTGCCAGCAGGAGGGGGGTCCTTTCACCCCTCCACTTT
CDR3 protein: CASRRGVLSPLHF

V gene: TRBV6-5
clone size: many
D gene: TRBD1
J gene: TRBJ1-5
CDR3 DNA: TGTGCCAGCAGATCGGACAGGAAACTAAATCAGCCCCAGCATTTT
CDR3 protein: CASRSDRKLNQPQHF

V gene: TRBV11-2
clone size: many
D gene: .
J gene: TRBJ2-2
CDR3 DNA: TGTGCCAGCAGCCCCGAACCGCACATGAACACCGGGGAGCTGTTTTTT
CDR3 protein: CASSPEPHMNTGELFF

V gene: TRBV11-2
clone size: many
D gene: .
J gene: TRBJ1-1
CDR3 DNA: TGTGCCAGCAGCCCTTCGGGCAGGGGTTTCGCTGAAGCTTTCTTT
CDR3 protein: CASSPSGRGFAEAFF